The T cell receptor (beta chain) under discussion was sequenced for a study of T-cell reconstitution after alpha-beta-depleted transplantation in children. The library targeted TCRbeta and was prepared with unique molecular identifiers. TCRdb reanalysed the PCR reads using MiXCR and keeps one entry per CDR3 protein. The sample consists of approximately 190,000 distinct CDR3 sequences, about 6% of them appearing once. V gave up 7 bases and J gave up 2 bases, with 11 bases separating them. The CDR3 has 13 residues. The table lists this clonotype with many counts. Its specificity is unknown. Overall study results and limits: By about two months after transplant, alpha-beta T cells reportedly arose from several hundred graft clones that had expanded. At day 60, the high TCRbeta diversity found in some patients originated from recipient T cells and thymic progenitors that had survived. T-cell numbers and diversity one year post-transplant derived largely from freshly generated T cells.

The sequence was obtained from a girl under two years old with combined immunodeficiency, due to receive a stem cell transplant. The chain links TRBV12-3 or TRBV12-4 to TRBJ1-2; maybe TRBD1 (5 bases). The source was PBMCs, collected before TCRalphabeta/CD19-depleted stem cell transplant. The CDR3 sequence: CASTLTVNYGYTF. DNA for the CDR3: TGTGCCAGCACCTTGACAGTCAACTATGGCTACACCTTC.